These T cell receptor beta chains were read from a single sample in a study of blood T cell repertoires in COVID-19. The repertoire was sequenced with immunoSEQ multiplex PCR; TCRdb's copy has only in-frame clones and lacks some. The data contain about 170,000 clones, around 87% of them singletons. The sequenced material came from peripheral blood. The receptors shown here come from a woman at least 80 years old with COVID-19, enrolled during active disease. Both conserved end residues are trimmed from each CDR3.

v_call cdr3_length cdr3_aa
TRBV29-1 12 SVGTGIGNTEAF
TRBV3-1/TRBV3-2 12 ASSSTGAGNTIY
TRBV20-1 10 SASPSQETQY
TRBV24-1 16 ATSGQQGASGSYNEQF
TRBV19 14 ASSIDLGAGANEQF
TRBV28 15 ASKGQRYRATNEKLF
TRBV10-3 13 AIRTTDSSTDTQY
TRBV5-1 9 ASRQETEAF
TRBV27 12 ASSHGGGDTEAF
TRBV10-3 11 AIMKSSYNEQF
TRBV5-6 13 ASSWGLAGGETQY
TRBV6-2/TRBV6-3 15 ASSYGSLGTGNTEAF
TRBV5-1 14 ASSLESSGSYNEQF
TRBV5-1 12 ASSPSQTAGELF
TRBV9 13 ASSEDSTSTDTQY
TRBV29-1 11 SVPSGSTDEQF
TRBV5-1 12 ASSRALSTDTQY
TRBV2 12 ASSGQGSNQPQH
TRBV5-4 15 ASGPGLAGVDTGELF
TRBV12-3/TRBV12-4 9 ASSETGAIH
TRBV12-2 16 ASRSEPGLAGPKETQY
TRBV28 10 ASSSPPTEAF
TRBV28 10 ASRAGFYGYT
TRBV16 10 ASSPQQILAF
TRBV28 13 ASSPWAGRAYGYT
TRBV6-2/TRBV6-3 11 ASSWDSNYGYT
TRBV7-2 14 ASNGDRKSGANVLT
TRBV6-5 11 ASRAKVGQPQH
TRBV7-2 14 ASSIRTRANTGELF
TRBV5-6 9 ASSFAGELF
TRBV7-9 13 ASSLPQGADTEAF
TRBV11-1 14 ASSPSSGASTDTQY
TRBV6-1 13 ASSLPRGDRETQY
TRBV5-4 13 ASSLEGTASYEQY
TRBV4-1 13 ASSRDRGNNQPQH
TRBV5-1 12 ASSAQAMNTEAF
TRBV29-1 11 SAQGQVNTEAF
TRBV7-2 12 ASSLEGGLDTQY
TRBV24-1 14 ATSVASAANTGELF
TRBV29-1 12 SVKTGQGNTEAF
TRBV11-3 15 ASSLALAGSSTGELF
TRBV5-5 12 ASSQTPTGNEQF
TRBV28 14 ASSSSLADSYNEQF
TRBV11-2 13 ASSSFKGQNNEQF
TRBV6-1 11 ASSEGPNQPQH
TRBV5-4 11 ASSLAGTDGYT
TRBV11-2 13 ASSLDRDWSYEQY